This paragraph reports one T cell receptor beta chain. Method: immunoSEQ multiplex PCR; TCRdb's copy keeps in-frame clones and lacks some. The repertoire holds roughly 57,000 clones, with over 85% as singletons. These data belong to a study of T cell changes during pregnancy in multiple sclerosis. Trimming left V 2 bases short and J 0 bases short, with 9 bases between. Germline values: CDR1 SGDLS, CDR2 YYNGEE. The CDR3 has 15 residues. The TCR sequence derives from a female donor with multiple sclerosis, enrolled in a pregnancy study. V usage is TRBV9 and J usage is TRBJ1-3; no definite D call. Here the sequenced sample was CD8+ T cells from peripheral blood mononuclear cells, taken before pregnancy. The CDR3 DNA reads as TGTGCCAGCAGCGTTGGAACAGCCTCTGGAAACACCATATATTTT. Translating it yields CASSVGTASGNTIYF.